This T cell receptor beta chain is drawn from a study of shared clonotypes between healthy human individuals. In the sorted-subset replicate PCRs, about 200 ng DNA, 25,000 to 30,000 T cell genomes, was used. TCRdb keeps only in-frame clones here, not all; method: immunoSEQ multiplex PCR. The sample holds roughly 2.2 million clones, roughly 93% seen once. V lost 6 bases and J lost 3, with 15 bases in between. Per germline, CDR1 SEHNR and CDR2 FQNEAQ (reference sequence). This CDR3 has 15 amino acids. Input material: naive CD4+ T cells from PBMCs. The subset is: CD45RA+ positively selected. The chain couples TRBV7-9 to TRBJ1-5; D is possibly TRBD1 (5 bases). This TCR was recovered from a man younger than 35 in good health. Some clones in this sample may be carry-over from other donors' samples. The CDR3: CASRSFGAPNQPQHF. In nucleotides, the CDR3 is TGTGCCAGCAGGTCTTTCGGGGCCCCCAATCAGCCCCAGCATTTT.